The entry that follows covers one TCR beta chain sequence. Its target is not known. This entry comes from a study of blood T cells in healthy people across ages. Study results and caveats: Both higher diversity and more naive CD4+ cells marked long-lived donors when set against aged donors.

Each donor was a healthy Caucasian individual from Russia, aged roughly 6 to 100. Next came a second PCR, run for 7 to 11 cycles, which used a sample-barcoded 5' primer along with a J-beta primer mix. A tag from a template-switch adaptor with 12 random nucleotides marked each cDNA molecule. A single record per CDR3 protein comes from TCRdb applying MiXCR to the 5' RACE reads. The profile shows around 1,900,000 distinct CDR3 sequences, approximately 39% of them singletons. Material: blood. The TCR comes from a human donor in good health.

The CDR3 nucleotides are TGTGCCATCTTCCCAGGGGGCAACGAGCGGTACTTC. Translation: CAIFPGGNERYF. The chain joins TRBV10-3 to TRBJ2-4, with 8 positions matching TRBD1. Germline assignment: CDR1 ENHRY and CDR2 SYGVKD. This CDR3 comprises 12 residues. V lost 8 bases, J lost 15 bases, and 12 bases stayed unmatched.